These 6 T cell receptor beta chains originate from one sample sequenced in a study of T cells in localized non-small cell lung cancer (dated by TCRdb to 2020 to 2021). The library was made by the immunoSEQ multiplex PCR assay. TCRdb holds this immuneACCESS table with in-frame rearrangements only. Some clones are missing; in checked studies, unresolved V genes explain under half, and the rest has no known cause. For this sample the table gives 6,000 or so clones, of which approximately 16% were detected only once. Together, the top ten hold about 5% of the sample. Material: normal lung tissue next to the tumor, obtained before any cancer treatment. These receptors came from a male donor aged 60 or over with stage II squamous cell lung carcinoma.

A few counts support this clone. In DNA form, the CDR3 reads TGTGCCAGCAGTTACTCGCCGACAGGTTCAGCTCTTGCGGCTTTCTTT. Encoded protein: CASSYSPTGSALAAFF. The chain uses TRBV6-8 and TRBJ1-1; possible D gene TRBD1, 6 bases. CDR3 length: 16 amino acids. Germline V gene sequence: CDR1 MNHGY, CDR2 SAAAGT. Between the trimmed V and J ends, which lost 0 bases and 11 bases, there was a span of 22 bases.

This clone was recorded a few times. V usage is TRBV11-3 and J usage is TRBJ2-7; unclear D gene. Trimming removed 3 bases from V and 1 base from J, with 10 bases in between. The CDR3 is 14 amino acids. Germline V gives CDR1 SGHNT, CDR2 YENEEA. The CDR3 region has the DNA TGTGCCAGCAGCTTGGATGTCCAGTCCTACGAGCAGTACTTC. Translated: CASSLDVQSYEQYF.

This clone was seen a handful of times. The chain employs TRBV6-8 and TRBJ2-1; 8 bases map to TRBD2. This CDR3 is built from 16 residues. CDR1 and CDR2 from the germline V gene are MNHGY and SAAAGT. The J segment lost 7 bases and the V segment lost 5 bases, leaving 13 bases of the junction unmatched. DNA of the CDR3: TGTGCCAGCAGTAGGTACCAAGGACTAGCATTAAATGAGCAGTTCTTC. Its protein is CASSRYQGLALNEQFF.

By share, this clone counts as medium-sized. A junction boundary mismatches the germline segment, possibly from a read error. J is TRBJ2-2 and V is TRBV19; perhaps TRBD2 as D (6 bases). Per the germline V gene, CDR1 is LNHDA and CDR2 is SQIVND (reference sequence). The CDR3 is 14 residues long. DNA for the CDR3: TGTGCTAGTAAAAAGGGACTGAACACCGGGGAGCTGTTTTTT. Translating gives CASKKGLNTGELFF.

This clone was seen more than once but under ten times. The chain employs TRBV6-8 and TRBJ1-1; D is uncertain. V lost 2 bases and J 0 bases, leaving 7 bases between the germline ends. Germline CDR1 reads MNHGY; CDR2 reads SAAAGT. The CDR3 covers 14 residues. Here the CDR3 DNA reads TGTGCCAGCAGTTACGCAGTGATGAACACTGAAGCTTTCTTT. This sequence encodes CASSYAVMNTEAFF.

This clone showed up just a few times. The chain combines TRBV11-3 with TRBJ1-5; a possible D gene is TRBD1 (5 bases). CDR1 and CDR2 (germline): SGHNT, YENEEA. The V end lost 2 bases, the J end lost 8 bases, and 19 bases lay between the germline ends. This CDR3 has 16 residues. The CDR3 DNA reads TGTGCCAGCAGCTTATGGGCATCGGGGGGAATCAAGCCCCAGCATTTT. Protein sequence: CASSLWASGGIKPQHF.